Following are 11 T cell receptor beta chains from one sample sequenced in a study of early T cells in non-severe SARS-CoV-2 infection. TCRdb independently ran MiXCR on the 5' RACE reads; one entry per CDR3 protein. The table shows approximately 45,000 distinct CDR3 sequences, with less than 7% occurring only once. The sample comprised whole blood. The receptors stem from an adult who was a healthcare worker with PCR-confirmed SARS-CoV-2 infection or an uninfected control (not recorded which).

Many counts were recorded for this clonotype. The V gene is TRBV20-1, the J gene TRBJ1-2; D gene uncertain. Germline CDR1 is DFQATT and CDR2 is SNEGSKA (reference sequence). V was pared by 5 bases and J by 5 bases, with 21 bases between. The CDR3 is 15 amino acids. Here the CDR3 DNA reads TGCAGTGCTGCCCTGGGTTTAGGTGACCTTTATGGCTACACCTTC. Its translation is CSAALGLGDLYGYTF.

This clonotype was observed many times. This rearrangement joins TRBV18 to TRBJ2-1; D is uncertain. Germline V gene data show CDR1 as KGHSH and CDR2 as LQKENI. The V and J ends lost 5 bases and 7 bases respectively, with 12 bases between them. The CDR3 covers 13 residues. CDR3 coding DNA: TGTGCCAGCTCATCCGACACCTGGAATGAGCAGTTCTTC. It encodes CASSSDTWNEQFF. Using reference TRBV18 and TRBJ2-1 for the parts outside the CDR3, the full variable domain is NAGVMQNPRHLVRRRGQEARLRCSPMKGHSHVYWYRQLPEEGLKFMVYLQKENIIDESGMPKERFSAEFPKEGPSILRIQQVVRGDSAAYFCASSSDTWNEQFFGPGTRLTVL.

The V and J genes are TRBV6-5 and TRBJ2-7; D might be TRBD2 (5 bases). The CDR3 has 16 amino acids. Germline CDR1 and CDR2: MNHEY and SVGAGI. With 1 base removed from V and 2 bases from J, the gap between germline ends came to 15 bases. CDR3 protein: CASSYYPRGAAYEQYF. In DNA form, the CDR3 reads TGTGCCAGCAGTTACTACCCCCGGGGAGCTGCCTACGAGCAGTACTTC.

The V gene is TRBV25-1, the J gene TRBJ1-2; D is ambiguous. V was clipped by 6 bases and J by 7 bases, with 15 bases between them. This CDR3 spans 13 amino acids. Germline V gene data show CDR1 as MGHDK and CDR2 as SYGVNS. The CDR3 sequence: CASSPTAEAGYTF. CDR3 DNA: TGTGCCAGCAGCCCAACCGCAGAGGCTGGCTACACCTTC.

This clonotype was seen ten or more times. CDR3 DNA: TGTGCCTGGAGTGTCGTGCTAGCGGAGCAGTACTTC. Protein sequence: CAWSVVLAEQYF. The chain employs TRBV30 and TRBJ2-7; D perhaps matches TRBD2 (6 bases). Germline lookup yields CDR1 GTSNPN and CDR2 SVGIG (reference sequence). The CDR3 is 12 residues long. V was shortened by 0 bases and J by 7 bases, with 10 bases between the two germline ends.

This clonotype was counted at least ten times. CDR3 loop: CASSTMTGEITGELFF. The CDR3 nucleotides read TGTGCCAGCAGTACGATGACAGGGGAGATCACCGGGGAGCTGTTTTTT. V gene TRBV5-4 combines with J gene TRBJ2-2; 8 nucleotides match TRBD1. Unmatched junction bases numbered 10, after V lost 5 bases and J lost 4 bases. The CDR3 runs 16 residues. CDR1 SGHNT and CDR2 YYREEE come from the germline V gene (reference sequence).

This clonotype was seen a handful of times. The chain recombines TRBV12-3 or TRBV12-4 with TRBJ2-5, with TRBD2 matching 8 bases. The V gene end was trimmed by 5 bases and the J gene end by 4 bases; junction bases not matched to a gene: 9. The CDR3 contains 15 residues. This chain's CDR3 is CASSISRGGRETQYF. DNA of the CDR3: TGTGCCAGCAGTATATCCCGGGGGGGGAGAGAGACCCAGTACTTC.

The rearrangement uses TRBV7-2 and TRBJ2-3; D is possibly TRBD2 (7 bases). The CDR3 spans 17 residues. Trimming shortened V by 4 bases and J by 6 bases, and 23 bases separated the two germline ends. Germline V gives CDR1 SGHTA, CDR2 FQGNSA. The CDR3 reads CASSSVGGPLVADTQYF. The CDR3 nucleotides are TGTGCCAGCAGCTCGGTGGGGGGGCCATTGGTTGCGGATACGCAGTATTTT.

The chain has TRBV18 and TRBJ1-1; TRBD1 might be the D (6 bases). V was pared by 4 bases and J by 1 base, with 7 bases between. CDR3 length: 13 amino acids. CDR1 is KGHSH, CDR2 LQKENI, per germline. The CDR3 nucleotides are TGTGCCAGCTCACGGGACAAGAACACTGAAGCTTTCTTT. Its translation is CASSRDKNTEAFF. Looking up the rest from reference TRBV18 and TRBJ1-1 gives the full variable domain: NAGVMQNPRHLVRRRGQEARLRCSPMKGHSHVYWYRQLPEEGLKFMVYLQKENIIDESGMPKERFSAEFPKEGPSILRIQQVVRGDSAAYFCASSRDKNTEAFFGQGTRLTVV.

The chain is built from TRBV12-3 or TRBV12-4 and TRBJ2-1, with D unclear. V lost 6 bases, J lost 3 bases, and 15 bases lay in between. CDR3 length: 15 amino acids. Here the CDR3 DNA reads TGTGCCAGCAGGACGGGCTCCCACGGCTACAATGAGCAGTTCTTC. Translated, it gives CASRTGSHGYNEQFF.

This clonotype counts as medium-sized. The chain couples TRBV7-8 to TRBJ2-7; D is perhaps TRBD1 (6 bases). Trimming shortened V by 6 bases and J by 1 base, and 16 bases separated the two germline ends. The CDR3 spans 15 residues. Per the germline V gene, CDR1 is SGHVS and CDR2 is FQNEAQ. CDR3 amino acids: CASRPRQGISYEQYF. For the CDR3, the DNA is TGTGCCAGCAGACCCCGCCAGGGGATTTCCTACGAGCAGTACTTC. The full variable domain, in which reference TRBV7-8 and TRBJ2-7 provide the parts outside the CDR3, is GAGVSQSPRYKVAKRGQDVALRCDPISGHVSLFWYQQALGQGPEFLTYFQNEAQLDKSGLPSDRFFAERPEGSVSTLKIQRTQQEDSAVYLCASRPRQGISYEQYFGPGTRLTVT.